These T cell receptor beta chains were read from a single sample in a study of cytomegalovirus exposure and HLA in healthy donors. The repertoire was sequenced with immunoSEQ multiplex PCR; TCRdb's copy has only in-frame clones and lacks some. The data show about 110,000 clones, roughly 90% seen once. Input material: PBMCs. The receptors stem from a woman in her late teens or twenties in good health and CMV-seronegative. CDR3s include the opening cysteine and the closing phenylalanine or tryptophan. The order of the fields is V gene, J gene, clone size, CDR3 length, D gene, CDR3 DNA, CDR3 protein. D genes are given only for firm matches. A clone size is listed for some rows: how often the clone was seen (once, few, many), or a class if it is expanded.

V: TRBV28
J: TRBJ2-1
size: few
length: 16
D: TRBD2
DNA: TGTGCCAGCAGTTTACTACCTAGCGGGAGATACAATGAGCAGTTCTTC
CDR3: CASSLLPSGRYNEQFF

V: TRBV30
J: TRBJ1-2
size: once
length: 13
D: .
DNA: TGTGCCTGGGAAGAAAGGGGTTCCTATGGCTACACCTTC
CDR3: CAWEERGSYGYTF

V: TRBV5-6
J: TRBJ1-4
size: .
length: 14
D: .
DNA: TGTGCCAGCACTAGGGGCAAGAGGAATGAAAAACTGTTTTTT
CDR3: CASTRGKRNEKLFF

V: TRBV9
J: TRBJ1-2
size: .
length: 15
D: TRBD1
DNA: TGTGCCAGCAGCAACCGACAGGGGCATGACTATGGCTACACCTTC
CDR3: CASSNRQGHDYGYTF

V: TRBV5-4
J: TRBJ2-5
size: .
length: 17
D: TRBD2
DNA: TGTGCCAGCAGCCCCGCCCGGACTAGCGGGGGCCGGGAGACCCAGTACTTC
CDR3: CASSPARTSGGRETQYF

V: TRBV9
J: TRBJ2-1
size: .
length: 17
D: .
DNA: TGTGCCAGCAGCGCCCCAGTCGTTAAAAGCTCCTACAATGAGCAGTTCTTC
CDR3: CASSAPVVKSSYNEQFF

V: TRBV6-5
J: TRBJ2-1
size: .
length: 13
D: TRBD2
DNA: TGTGCCAGCAGTTACTCGGGGAGGGGTGAGCAGTTCTTC
CDR3: CASSYSGRGEQFF

V: TRBV7-2
J: TRBJ1-6
size: .
length: 16
D: TRBD1
DNA: TGTGCCAGCAGCTCCACCGCCGTGACAGGGAATTCACCCCTCCACTTT
CDR3: CASSSTAVTGNSPLHF

V: TRBV4-3
J: TRBJ2-1
size: once
length: 20
D: TRBD2
DNA: TGCGCCAGCAGCCTAAGATATGGGCCTAGCGGGGGGGGGAGTTACAATGAGCAGTTCTTC
CDR3: CASSLRYGPSGGGSYNEQFF

V: TRBV4-2
J: TRBJ2-7
size: few
length: 16
D: .
DNA: TGTGCCAGCAGCCAAGAGGTGGGGGCCGGGATCTACGAGCAGTACTTC
CDR3: CASSQEVGAGIYEQYF

V: TRBV7-9
J: TRBJ2-5
size: .
length: 14
D: TRBD2
DNA: TGTGCCAGCAGCTTAACTAGCGGGAGTAAGACCCAGTACTTC
CDR3: CASSLTSGSKTQYF

V: TRBV27
J: TRBJ1-5
size: .
length: 15
D: TRBD1
DNA: TGTGCCAGCAGTTTTAGCCCCAGGGGGCATCAGCCCCAGCATTTT
CDR3: CASSFSPRGHQPQHF

V: TRBV27
J: TRBJ2-2
size: once
length: 15
D: .
DNA: TGTGCCAGCAGTTTCGTACAACCGAGGACCGGGGAGCTGTTTTTT
CDR3: CASSFVQPRTGELFF

V: TRBV19
J: TRBJ1-1
size: .
length: 14
D: .
DNA: TGTGCCAGTAAGATGGCCGCTCGCTTGACTGAAGCTTTCTTT
CDR3: CASKMAARLTEAFF

V: TRBV19
J: TRBJ2-1
size: .
length: 14
D: TRBD2
DNA: TGTGCCAGTAGTCAGACTAGCGGGGGGAATGAGCAGTTCTTC
CDR3: CASSQTSGGNEQFF

V: TRBV15
J: TRBJ2-7
size: .
length: 15
D: .
DNA: TGTGCCACCAGCAGTGTACAGGGAAGCACCTACGAGCAGTACTTC
CDR3: CATSSVQGSTYEQYF

V: TRBV4-2
J: TRBJ1-1
size: .
length: 15
D: .
DNA: TGTGCCAGCAGCCAAGACTCGCGGGTAGACACTGAAGCTTTCTTT
CDR3: CASSQDSRVDTEAFF

V: TRBV7-3
J: TRBJ2-7
size: .
length: 15
D: TRBD2
DNA: TGTGCCAGCAGCCCCCGGGGGGGACTTGGGTACGAGCAGTACTTC
CDR3: CASSPRGGLGYEQYF